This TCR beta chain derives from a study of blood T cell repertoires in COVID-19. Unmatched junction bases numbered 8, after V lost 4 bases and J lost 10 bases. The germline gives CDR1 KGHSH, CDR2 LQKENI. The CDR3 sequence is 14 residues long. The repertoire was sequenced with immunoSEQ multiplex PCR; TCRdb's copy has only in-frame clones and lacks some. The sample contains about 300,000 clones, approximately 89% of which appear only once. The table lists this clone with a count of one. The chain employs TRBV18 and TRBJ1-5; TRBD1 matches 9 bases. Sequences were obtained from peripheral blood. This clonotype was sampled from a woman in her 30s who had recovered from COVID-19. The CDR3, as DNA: TGTGCCAGCTCACTAGGGGACAGGGTGGGCCCCCAGCATTTT. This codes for CASSLGDRVGPQHF.